The clone carrying this T cell receptor beta chain was seen more than once but under ten times. TCRbeta library construction was performed incorporating unique molecular identifiers. TCRdb redid the calling of the PCR reads with MiXCR, one entry per CDR3 protein. The sample includes around 340,000 distinct CDR3 sequences, less than 15% of them seen just once. This specimen comes from a study of T-cell reconstitution after alpha-beta-depleted transplantation in children. Germline CDR1 is KGHSH and CDR2 is LQKENI. V lost 2 bases to trimming and J lost 12 bases, with 8 bases between them. CDR3 length equals 11 residues.

The chain uses TRBV18 and TRBJ2-1; D ambiguous. The sample in question was PBMCs, obtained from the stem cell graft. This TCR came from a human donor who donated a stem cell graft to a child with Fanconi anemia. CDR3 sequence (DNA): TGTGCCAGCTCACCAGGTGTGGTGCAGTTCTTC. The encoded protein is CASSPGVVQFF.